The 12 T cell receptor beta chains in this list originate from one sample, sequenced in a study of shared T cell receptors in the human thymus. Generated by immunoSEQ multiplex PCR, the TCRdb table keeps only in-frame clones and is missing some. The sample has roughly 560,000 clones, around 78% seen once. The same sample was also used in a study of human thymus T cells.

Sequences were obtained from thymocytes. Receptors were obtained from a boy younger than two with a congenital heart defect.

The chain recombines TRBV7-3 with TRBJ2-7; 7 nucleotides match TRBD2. The junction had 4 bases not matched to a gene; V was cut back by 5 bases and J by 0 bases. The V gene's germline CDR1 is SGHTA and CDR2 FQGTGA. The CDR3 extends over 14 amino acids. CDR3 residues: CASSTRTSSYEQYF. As DNA, the CDR3 is TGTGCCAGCAGCACCCGGACTAGCTCCTACGAGCAGTACTTC.

The chain combines TRBV5-4 with TRBJ1-2; D gene unclear. V dropped 3 bases and J dropped 6 bases, with 15 bases sitting between them. CDR1 and CDR2 from the germline V gene are SGHNT and YYREEE (reference sequence). This CDR3 region has 14 residues. CDR3 bases: TGTGCCAGCAGCTCCCCGGACGGGAAGAATGGCTACACCTTC. It yields the protein CASSSPDGKNGYTF.

The rearrangement uses TRBV5-1 and TRBJ2-7; D may be TRBD2 (6 bases). Trimming took off 4 bases at V and 0 bases at J, with 17 bases between the two ends. Germline lookup yields CDR1 SGHRS and CDR2 YFSETQ. This CDR3 region has 16 residues. The CDR3 protein is CASSLKPGTASYEQYF. In DNA, the CDR3 is TGCGCCAGCAGCCTCAAACCAGGGACTGCCTCCTACGAGCAGTACTTC.

This clone showed up just once. The chain links TRBV19 to TRBJ1-2; perhaps TRBD1 as D (5 bases). With 6 bases removed from V and 12 bases from J, the gap between germline ends came to 14 bases. Germline V gives CDR1 LNHDA, CDR2 SQIVND (reference sequence). The CDR3 has 11 amino acids. The DNA of the CDR3 is TGTGCCAGTAGATCTCCAAGGGGCCACACCTTC. Protein sequence: CASRSPRGHTF.

The chain uses TRBV12-5 and TRBJ2-1; TRBD2 aligns across 11 bases. There are 20 residues in the CDR3. Trimming cost V 4 bases and J 0 bases; bases outside gene matches: 14. Germline V lookup: CDR1 LGHNT, CDR2 FRNRAP. The CDR3 here is CASGSVSGTSGINSYNEQFF. CDR3 nucleotides: TGTGCTAGTGGTTCAGTCTCGGGGACTAGCGGAATTAACTCCTACAATGAGCAGTTCTTC.

The chain uses TRBV5-6 and TRBJ2-7, with unresolved D. This CDR3 is built from 14 residues. Germline values: CDR1 SGHDT, CDR2 YYEEEE. Trimming cost V 0 bases and J 4 bases, with 11 bases left between them. The CDR3 coding sequence is TGTGCCAGCAGCTTGGCCGGATGGGCTTACGAGCAGTACTTC. This gives the protein CASSLAGWAYEQYF.

J is TRBJ2-1 and V is TRBV5-1; 11 nucleotides align to TRBD2. The CDR3 contains 17 residues. CDR1 and CDR2 from the germline V gene are SGHRS and YFSETQ. V trimming: 0 bases; J trimming: 7 bases; junction bases outside the gene matches: 9. The CDR3 region has the DNA TGCGCCAGCAGCTTGGGAAATAGCGGGAGGGTATATAATGAGCAGTTCTTC. It encodes CASSLGNSGRVYNEQFF. Filled out from reference TRBV5-1 and TRBJ2-1, the complete variable domain reads KAGVTQTPRYLIKTRGQQVTLSCSPISGHRSVSWYQQTPGQGLQFLFEYFSETQRNKGNFPGRFSGRQFSNSRSEMNVSTLELGDSALYLCASSLGNSGRVYNEQFFGPGTRLTVL.

This clone was seen just once. The V call is TRBV4-3, the J call TRBJ2-1; 10 bases are a match to TRBD2. V lost 4 bases, J lost 1 base, and 1 base stayed unmatched. CDR1 and CDR2 from the germline V gene are LGHNA and YSLEER. This CDR3 contains 15 residues. The CDR3 loop is CASSPLAGSYNEQFF. The CDR3 DNA reads TGCGCCAGCAGCCCACTAGCGGGATCCTACAATGAGCAGTTCTTC.

This clone was seen a handful of times. The chain employs TRBV14 and TRBJ1-1; D gene ambiguous. The CDR3 is 14 amino acids. Germline CDR1 SGHDN, CDR2 FVKESK. Trimming stripped 0 bases from V and 2 bases from J, with 7 bases between. The DNA of the CDR3 is TGTGCCAGCAGCCAAGACCCGGTAAACACTGAAGCTTTCTTT. This codes for CASSQDPVNTEAFF.

The V gene is TRBV7-6, the J gene TRBJ2-1; the match to TRBD2 covers 10 bases. Germline CDR1 is SGHVS and CDR2 is FNYEAQ. This CDR3 is 16 amino acids long. J gave up 8 bases and V 1 base, and 8 bases lay outside the gene matches. CDR3 amino acids: CASSLGLAGASDEQFF. The CDR3 DNA reads TGTGCCAGCAGCTTAGGGCTAGCGGGGGCCTCGGATGAGCAGTTCTTC.

The V call is TRBV19, the J call TRBJ2-1; 9 positions agree with TRBD1. The V segment lost 3 bases and the J segment 2 bases; nucleotides outside the gene matches: 5. The germline CDR1 and CDR2 sequences are LNHDA and SQIVND (reference sequence). The CDR3 runs 16 residues. The chain's CDR3 is CASSIADRGTYNEQFF. The CDR3 DNA is TGTGCCAGTAGTATTGCGGACAGGGGAACCTACAATGAGCAGTTCTTC.

The CDR3 region is CASSPRQGAGTQYF. CDR3 sequence (DNA): TGCGCCAGCAGCCCCCGACAGGGAGCGGGTACGCAGTATTTT. J is TRBJ2-3 and V is TRBV4-1; D may be TRBD1 (7 bases). The V and J ends lost 4 bases and 8 bases respectively, with 16 bases between them. Germline CDR1 MGHRA, CDR2 YSYEKL. The CDR3 covers 14 residues.